These 5 T cell receptor beta chains came from one sample sequenced in a study of T cell clonality in common variable immunodeficiency. Study-level results: Fewer deletions and N-nucleotide insertions were reportedly seen in common variable immunodeficiency TCR beta sequences.

Produced via immunoSEQ multiplex PCR; TCRdb's table is partial and in-frame only. Singletons are absent from the sample, which has just over 20,000 clones. The antigens these receptors bind are not known. The specimen was peripheral blood mononuclear cells. These receptors were obtained from a human donor with common variable immunodeficiency.

This clone was detected ten times or more. The read gets to within 3 residues of the CDR3 end, and the germline J gene fills in the rest. V usage is TRBV18 and J usage is TRBJ2-1, with 8 bases fitting TRBD2. Germline V gene data show CDR1 as KGHSH and CDR2 as LQKENI. The CDR3 spans 18 residues. Losses at the gene ends were 0 bases for V and 2 bases for J; bases not matched to a gene: 9. CDR3 protein: CASSPPWGSGGTYNEQFF. The covered CDR3 bases are TGTGCCAGCTCACCACCTTGGGGGAGCGGGGGAACCTACAATGAG.

This clone was observed at least ten times. The observed sequence ends 3 residues before the CDR3 terminus, with the missing tail filled in from the germline J gene. This chain joins TRBV19 and TRBJ2-2; 15 bases map to TRBD2. The CDR3 extends over 19 amino acids. J gave up 7 bases and V 5 bases, and 14 bases lay outside the gene matches. Germline-derived CDR1 and CDR2 are LNHDA and SQIVND (reference sequence). CDR3 DNA, as far as it was read: TGTGCCAGTAGTCCACCCTGGACTAGCGGGGGGGCGTCTAACGGGGAG. Translation gives CASSPPWTSGGASNGE. The entire CDR3 protein reads CASSPPWTSGGASNGELFF.

This clone was recorded many times. The read is 3 residues too short to cover the CDR3 end, so that end is filled in from the germline J gene. The chain employs TRBV7-9 and TRBJ2-3; 10 positions match TRBD2. This CDR3 region has 15 residues. Germline assignment: CDR1 SEHNR and CDR2 FQNEAQ (reference sequence). The ends lost 5 bases at V and 2 bases at J; junction bases unmatched: 4. CDR3 sequence reads: CASSPGLANTDTQYF. The sequenced part of the CDR3 DNA is TGTGCCAGCAGCCCGGGACTAGCGAACACAGATACG.

Ten or more counts support this clone. The CDR3 is cut off 3 residues early in the read; its end comes from the germline J gene. V gene TRBV6-1 combines with J gene TRBJ1-3; 7 bases are shared with TRBD1. J gave up 4 bases and V 4 bases, and 7 bases lay outside the gene matches. CDR1 MNHNS and CDR2 SASEGT come from the germline V gene. There are 15 residues in the CDR3. CDR3 DNA (partial): TGTGCCAGCAGTGGGGGCAGGGGGGCAGGAAACACC. This translates into CASSGGRGAGNT. The complete CDR3 protein is CASSGGRGAGNTIYF.

This clone was seen at least ten times. Read sequence stops 3 residues before the CDR3 end, and the germline J gene provides the missing end. The V and J genes are TRBV7-2 and TRBJ2-7; 8 positions match TRBD1. V lost 10 bases, J lost 4 bases, and 9 bases stayed unmatched. Per germline, CDR1 SGHTA and CDR2 FQGNSA. The CDR3 loop spans 13 amino acids. CDR3 sequence reads: CATSGGITYEQYF. The DNA read from the CDR3 is TGTGCCACGTCAGGGGGCATAACGTACGAG. Filled out from reference TRBV7-2 and TRBJ2-7, the complete variable domain reads GAGVSQSPSNKVTEKGKDVELRCDPISGHTALYWYRQSLGQGLEFLIYFQGNSAPDKSGLPSDRFSAERTGGSVSTLTIQRTQQEDSAVYLCATSGGITYEQYFGPGTRLTVT.